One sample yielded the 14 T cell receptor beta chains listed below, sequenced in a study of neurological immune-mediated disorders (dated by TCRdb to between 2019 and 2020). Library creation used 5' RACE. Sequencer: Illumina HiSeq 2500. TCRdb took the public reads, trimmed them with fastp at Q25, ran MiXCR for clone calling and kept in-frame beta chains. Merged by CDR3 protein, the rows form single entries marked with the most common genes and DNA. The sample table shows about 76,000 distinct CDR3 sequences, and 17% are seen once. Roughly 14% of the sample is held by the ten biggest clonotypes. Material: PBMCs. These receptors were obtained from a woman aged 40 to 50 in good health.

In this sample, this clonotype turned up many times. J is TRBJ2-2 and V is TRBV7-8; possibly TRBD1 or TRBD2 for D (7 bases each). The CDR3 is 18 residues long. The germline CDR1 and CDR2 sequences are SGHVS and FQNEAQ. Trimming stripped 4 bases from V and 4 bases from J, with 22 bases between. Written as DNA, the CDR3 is TGTGCCAGCAGCTCGAGGGACTACCCAAGGGGGCTCACCGGGGAGCTGTTTTTT. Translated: CASSSRDYPRGLTGELFF.

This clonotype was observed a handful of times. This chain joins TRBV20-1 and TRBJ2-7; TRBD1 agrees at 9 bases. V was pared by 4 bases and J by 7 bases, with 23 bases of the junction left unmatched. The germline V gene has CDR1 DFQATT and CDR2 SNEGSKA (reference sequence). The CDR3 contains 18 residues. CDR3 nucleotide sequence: TGCAGTGCTATGGACAGGGGTTCCCCATTGATGGTGATGGGAGAGCAGTACTTC. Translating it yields CSAMDRGSPLMVMGEQYF.

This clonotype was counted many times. The CDR3 sequence is CASSLTSASYNEQFF. In nucleotides, the CDR3 is TGTGCCAGCAGCTTGACTAGCGCCTCCTACAATGAGCAGTTCTTC. The chain carries TRBV7-2 and TRBJ2-1; 8 bases map to TRBD2. This CDR3 comprises 15 residues. Germline V gives CDR1 SGHTA, CDR2 FQGNSA. The V gene end was trimmed by 3 bases and the J gene end by 0 bases; junction bases not matched to a gene: 1. Full variable domain (rest looked up from reference TRBV7-2 and TRBJ2-1): GAGVSQSPSNKVTEKGKDVELRCDPISGHTALYWYRQSLGQGLEFLIYFQGNSAPDKSGLPSDRFSAERTGGSVSTLTIQRTQQEDSAVYLCASSLTSASYNEQFFGPGTRLTVL.

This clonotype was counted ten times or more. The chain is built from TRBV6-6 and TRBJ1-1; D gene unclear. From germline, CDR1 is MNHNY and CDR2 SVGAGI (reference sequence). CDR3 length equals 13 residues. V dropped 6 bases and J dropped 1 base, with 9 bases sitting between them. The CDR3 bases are TGTGCCAGCAGCCCCCGACAGAACACTGAAGCTTTCTTT. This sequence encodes CASSPRQNTEAFF.

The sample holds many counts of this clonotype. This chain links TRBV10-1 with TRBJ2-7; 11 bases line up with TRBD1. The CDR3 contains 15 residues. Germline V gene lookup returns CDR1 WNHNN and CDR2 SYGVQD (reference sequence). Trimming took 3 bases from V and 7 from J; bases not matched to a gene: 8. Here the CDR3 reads CASSECGTGGVEQYV. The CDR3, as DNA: TGCGCCAGCAGTGAATGCGGGACAGGGGGAGTTGAGCAGTACGTC.

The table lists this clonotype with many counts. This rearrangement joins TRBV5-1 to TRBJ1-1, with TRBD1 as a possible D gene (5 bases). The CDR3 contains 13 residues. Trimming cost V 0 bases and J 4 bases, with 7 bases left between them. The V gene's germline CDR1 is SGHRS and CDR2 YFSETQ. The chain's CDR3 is CASSLEGLTEAFF. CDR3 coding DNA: TGCGCCAGCAGCTTGGAGGGGCTCACTGAAGCTTTCTTT. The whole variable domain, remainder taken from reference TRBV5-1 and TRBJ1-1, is KAGVTQTPRYLIKTRGQQVTLSCSPISGHRSVSWYQQTPGQGLQFLFEYFSETQRNKGNFPGRFSGRQFSNSRSEMNVSTLELGDSALYLCASSLEGLTEAFFGQGTRLTVV.

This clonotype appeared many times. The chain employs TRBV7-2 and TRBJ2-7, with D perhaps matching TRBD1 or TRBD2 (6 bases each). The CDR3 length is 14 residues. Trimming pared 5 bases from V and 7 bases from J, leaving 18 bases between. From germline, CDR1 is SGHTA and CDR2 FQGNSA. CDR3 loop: CASSNRDTGREQYF. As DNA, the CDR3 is TGTGCCAGCAGCAACCGGGACACCGGGAGAGAGCAGTACTTC.

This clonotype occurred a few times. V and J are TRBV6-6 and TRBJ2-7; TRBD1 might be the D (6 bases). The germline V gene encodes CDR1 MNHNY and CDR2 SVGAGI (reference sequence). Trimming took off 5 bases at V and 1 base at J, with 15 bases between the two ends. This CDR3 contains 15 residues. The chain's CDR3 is CASSTLRDKSYEQYF. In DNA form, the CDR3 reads TGTGCCAGCAGTACTCTCCGGGACAAATCCTACGAGCAGTACTTC.

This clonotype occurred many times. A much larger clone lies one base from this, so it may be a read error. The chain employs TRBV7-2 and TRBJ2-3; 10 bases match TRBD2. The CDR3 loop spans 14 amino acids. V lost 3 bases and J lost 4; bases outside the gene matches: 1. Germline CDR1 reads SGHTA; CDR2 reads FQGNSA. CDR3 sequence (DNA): TGTGCCAGCAGCTTTAGCGGGGGGTCAGATACGCAGTATTTT. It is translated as CASSFSGGSDTQYF.

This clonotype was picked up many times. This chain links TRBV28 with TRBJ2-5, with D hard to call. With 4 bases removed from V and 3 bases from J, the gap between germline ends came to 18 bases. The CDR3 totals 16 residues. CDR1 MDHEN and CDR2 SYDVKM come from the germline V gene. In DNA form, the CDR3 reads TGTGCCAGCAGTTCCGGTATCGAGCAATTGGAAGAGACCCAGTACTTC. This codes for CASSSGIEQLEETQYF.

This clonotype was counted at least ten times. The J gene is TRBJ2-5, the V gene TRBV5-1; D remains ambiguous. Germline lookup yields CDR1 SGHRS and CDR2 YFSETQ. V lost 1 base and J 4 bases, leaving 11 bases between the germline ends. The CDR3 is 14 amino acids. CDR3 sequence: CASSLSSRRETQYF. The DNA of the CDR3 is TGCGCCAGCAGCTTGTCGTCGAGGAGAGAGACCCAGTACTTC.

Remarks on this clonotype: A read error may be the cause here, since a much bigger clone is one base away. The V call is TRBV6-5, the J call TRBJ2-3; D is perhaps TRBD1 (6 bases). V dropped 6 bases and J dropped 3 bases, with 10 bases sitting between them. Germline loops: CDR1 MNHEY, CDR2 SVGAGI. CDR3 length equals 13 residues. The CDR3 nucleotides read TGTGCCAGCAGGGGGGCCAGAACAGATACGCAGTATTTT. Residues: CASRGARTDTQYF.

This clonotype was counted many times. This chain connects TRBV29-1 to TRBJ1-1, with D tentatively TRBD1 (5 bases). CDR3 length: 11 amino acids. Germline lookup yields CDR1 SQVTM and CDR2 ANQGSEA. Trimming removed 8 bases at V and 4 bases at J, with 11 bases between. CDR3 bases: TGCAGCCCCACGAGGGGCACTGAAGCTTTCTTT. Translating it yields CSPTRGTEAFF.

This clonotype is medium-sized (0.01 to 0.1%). In DNA form, the CDR3 reads TGTGCCAGCAGTCGGGACTCCCAAGAGACCCAGTACTTC. Translating gives CASSRDSQETQYF. The J gene is TRBJ2-5, the V gene TRBV2, with a weak D call TRBD2 (6 bases). Trimming cost V 5 bases and J 1 base, with 8 bases left between them. This CDR3 region has 13 residues. CDR1 and CDR2 from the germline V gene are SNHLY and FYNNEI.